This TCR beta chain was obtained from a study of OX40 agonist ivuxolimab in advanced cancers. Germline trimming cut 6 bases from V and 3 bases from J; bases unmatched to any gene: 7. Germline-derived CDR1 and CDR2 are MDHEN and SYDVKM. The CDR3 covers 15 residues. Points from the study as a whole: Circulating CD4+ and CD8+ T cells showed clonal expansion by week 6 at 0.1 to 3.0 mg/kg. Compared with CD4+, CD8+ T cells on average had more expanded clones.

Of note for this clone: The target antigen is unknown.

Some clones are missing from TCRdb's copy, which holds only in-frame ones; the method was immunoSEQ multiplex PCR. The sample has tens of thousands of clones, about 87% seen once. The V and J genes are TRBV28 and TRBJ2-2; TRBD2 agrees at 7 bases. The receptor was derived from an adult with an advanced solid tumor such as melanoma, head and neck, liver or kidney cancer. This specimen was CD4+ or CD8+ T cells sorted from blood, taken in a trial of the OX40 agonist ivuxolimab. The CDR3 DNA reads TGTGCCAGCAGAGCCGGGACTACCTACACCGGGGAGCTGTTTTTT. It codes for CASRAGTTYTGELFF.